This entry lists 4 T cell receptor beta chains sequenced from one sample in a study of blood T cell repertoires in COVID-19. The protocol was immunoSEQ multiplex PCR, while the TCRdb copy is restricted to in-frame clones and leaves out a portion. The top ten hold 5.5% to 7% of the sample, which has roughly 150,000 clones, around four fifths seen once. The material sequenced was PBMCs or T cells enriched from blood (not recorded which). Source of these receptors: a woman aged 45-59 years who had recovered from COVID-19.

The CDR3 nucleotides are TGTGCCAGCGGAGACCTCTCTGGGGCCAACGTCCTGACTTTC. The encoded protein is CASGDLSGANVLTF. The chain is built from TRBV6-5 and TRBJ2-6; no reliable D call. The germline V gene has CDR1 MNHEY and CDR2 SVGAGI. The CDR3 has 14 amino acids. The V end lost 8 bases, the J end lost 0 bases, and 8 bases lay between the germline ends.

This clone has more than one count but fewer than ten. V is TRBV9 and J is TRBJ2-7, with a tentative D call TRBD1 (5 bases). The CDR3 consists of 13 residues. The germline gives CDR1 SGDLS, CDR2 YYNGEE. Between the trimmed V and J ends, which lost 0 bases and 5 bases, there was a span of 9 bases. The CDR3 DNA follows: TGTGCCAGCAGCGTAGGATCCAGGGACGAGCAGTACTTC. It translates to CASSVGSRDEQYF.

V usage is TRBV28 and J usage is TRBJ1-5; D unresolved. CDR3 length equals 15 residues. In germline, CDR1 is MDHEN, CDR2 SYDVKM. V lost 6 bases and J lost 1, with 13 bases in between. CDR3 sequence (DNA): TGTGCCAGCAGAAAGCCGTCCGGGAGCAATCAGCCCCAGCATTTT. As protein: CASRKPSGSNQPQHF.

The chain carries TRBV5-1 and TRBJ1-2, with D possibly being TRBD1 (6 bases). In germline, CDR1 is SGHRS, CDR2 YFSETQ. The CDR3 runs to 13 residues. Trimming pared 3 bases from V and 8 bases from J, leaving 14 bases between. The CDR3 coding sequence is TGCGCCAGCAGCTCTGGACAGCTCGGGGGCTACACCTTC. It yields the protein CASSSGQLGGYTF.